This T cell receptor beta chain was sequenced for a study of cytomegalovirus exposure and HLA in healthy donors. This PCR relied on a set of 60 Vbeta primers and 13 Jbeta primers. Here immunoSEQ multiplex PCR was the method, and the copy in TCRdb shows in-frame clones only, minus some. Among 95,000 to 150,000 clones listed, around 82% were seen once. The CDR3 covers 12 residues. V shed 4 bases and J shed 12 bases, with 13 bases lying between them. Germline loops: CDR1 SGHDN, CDR2 FVKESK. The chain combines TRBV14 with TRBJ2-1; TRBD1 is a possible D gene (6 bases). The sample was PBMCs. The source is a woman aged 40 to 55 in good health and CMV-seropositive. The CDR3 DNA follows: TGTGCCAGCAGCCGTCAGGGGTCAGGGCAGTTCTTC. This codes for CASSRQGSGQFF.